The rows below give T cell receptor beta chains drawn from one sample of a study of blood T cell repertoires in COVID-19. Profiled with immunoSEQ multiplex PCR; TCRdb holds only in-frame clones, not every one. The sample contains roughly 38,000 clones, 86% of which appear only once. Material: peripheral blood. The receptors originated from a man aged 50 to 60 in a cohort sampled during active COVID-19. CDR3s include the opening cysteine and the closing phenylalanine or tryptophan. The D gene is left open where the match is weak. Part of the rows lack a size; the others show once, few, many or a class for expanded clones.

clone_size d_call j_call v_call cdr3_aa cdr3_nt
- TRBD2 TRBJ2-1 TRBV4-1 CASSPPGRGSYNEQFF TGCGCCAGCAGCCCTCCCGGGCGGGGGTCCTACAATGAGCAGTTCTTC
- TRBD1 TRBJ2-7 TRBV6-5 CASREYRGQDEQYF TGTGCCAGCAGGGAGTACAGGGGGCAAGACGAGCAGTACTTC
once - TRBJ2-7 TRBV27 CASSLSNRWSEQYF TGTGCCAGCAGTTTATCTAATCGGTGGAGCGAGCAGTACTTC
once - TRBJ2-5 TRBV6-5 CASSYSPGEETQYF TGTGCCAGCAGTTACTCGCCAGGGGAAGAGACCCAGTACTTC
once - TRBJ1-1 TRBV29-1 CSVEIVNTEAFF TGCAGCGTTGAGATAGTAAACACTGAAGCTTTCTTT
- - TRBJ2-5 TRBV11-3 CASSVRDWQETQYF TGTGCCAGCAGCGTCCGGGACTGGCAAGAGACCCAGTACTTC
- TRBD1 TRBJ2-7 TRBV29-1 CSFSSPGQGLYEQYF TGCAGCTTTTCGTCACCGGGACAGGGCCTCTACGAGCAGTACTTC
- - TRBJ1-3 TRBV9 CASSGPAGSSGNTIYF TGTGCCAGCAGCGGCCCCGCCGGGTCTTCTGGAAACACCATATATTTT
- TRBD1 TRBJ2-2 TRBV2 CASTIPDRGEDTGELFF TGTGCCAGCACCATCCCTGACAGGGGTGAAGACACCGGGGAGCTGTTTTTT
once TRBD1 TRBJ2-7 TRBV5-4 CASSLGSGGNFYEQYF TGTGCCAGCAGCTTGGGGTCAGGGGGTAATTTCTACGAGCAGTACTTC
- TRBD2 TRBJ2-1 TRBV7-8 CASSWASGLGNEQFF TGTGCCAGCAGCTGGGCTAGCGGGTTAGGCAATGAGCAGTTCTTC
- TRBD1 TRBJ2-1 TRBV19 CASRQGASYNEQFF TGTGCCAGCAGACAGGGGGCCAGTTACAATGAGCAGTTCTTC
- - TRBJ2-7 TRBV7-2 CASSNNRAIGTYEQYF TGTGCCAGCAGCAATAACAGGGCGATCGGGACCTACGAGCAGTACTTC
- TRBD2 TRBJ2-3 TRBV7-2 CASSFWTSGTDTQYF TGTGCCAGCAGTTTTTGGACTAGCGGGACAGATACGCAGTATTTT
- - TRBJ2-7 TRBV4-1 CASSQVGLGEQYF TGCGCCAGCAGCCAAGTTGGACTGGGCGAGCAGTACTTC
few - TRBJ2-1 TRBV4-3 CASSQEYSYNEQFF TGCGCCAGCAGCCAAGAGTACAGCTACAATGAGCAGTTCTTC
- TRBD1 TRBJ1-3 TRBV18 CATSRSGTGGGNTIYF TGTGCCACCTCAAGGTCCGGGACAGGGGGAGGAAACACCATATATTTT
- - TRBJ2-2 TRBV7-9 CASSPPSLRDGELFF TGTGCCAGCAGCCCCCCTAGCCTCCGAGACGGGGAGCTGTTTTTT
- - TRBJ2-7 TRBV5-6 CASSRPGGYEQYF TGTGCCAGCAGCCGCCCCGGGGGTTACGAGCAGTACTTC
- TRBD2 TRBJ2-5 TRBV7-9 CASSLFWGGDQETQYF TGTGCCAGCAGCTTATTTTGGGGGGGAGACCAAGAGACCCAGTACTTC
- TRBD2 TRBJ2-1 TRBV9 CASSVPSGGAKFF TGTGCCAGCAGCGTCCCTAGCGGGGGGGCCAAGTTCTTC
- - TRBJ2-3 TRBV6-5 CASSRGRGTDTQYF TGTGCCAGCAGCAGGGGTAGGGGCACAGATACGCAGTATTTT
- TRBD1 TRBJ2-2 TRBV2 CASRVGTGAGELFF TGTGCCAGCAGGGTCGGGACAGGGGCCGGGGAGCTGTTTTTT
- TRBD2 TRBJ2-5 TRBV5-1 CASSLRPSGRIAETQYF TGCGCCAGCAGCTTGAGGCCTAGCGGGAGAATCGCGGAGACCCAGTACTTC
- - TRBJ2-4 TRBV12-3/TRBV12-4 CAVGAGNIQYF TGTGCCGTTGGAGCGGGAAACATTCAGTACTTC
- TRBD1 TRBJ1-1 TRBV4-1 CASSRHRGTGGNTEAFF TGCGCCAGCAGCCGCCACCGCGGGACAGGGGGAAACACTGAAGCTTTCTTT
- TRBD1 TRBJ2-5 TRBV9 CASSVRTGFGQETQYF TGTGCCAGCAGCGTACGGACAGGGTTCGGCCAAGAGACCCAGTACTTC
once - TRBJ1-2 TRBV3-1/TRBV3-2 CASSPTGRTNYGYTF TGTGCCAGCAGCCCGACCGGCAGGACTAACTATGGCTACACCTTC
- - TRBJ2-3 TRBV4-3 CASSQDSGGGLGTQYF TGCGCCAGCAGCCAAGATAGTGGCGGGGGCCTGGGGACGCAGTATTTT
- TRBD1 TRBJ1-1 TRBV2 CASSFILQGGEAFF TGTGCCAGCAGTTTCATATTACAGGGGGGGGAAGCTTTCTTT
- TRBD1 TRBJ1-2 TRBV7-6 CASSLDRGTGGYTF TGTGCCAGCAGCTTAGACAGGGGGACGGGCGGCTACACCTTC
- - TRBJ1-5 TRBV21-1 CASSKTEGKAPQHF TGTGCCAGCAGCAAAACGGAGGGTAAAGCCCCCCAGCATTTT
- - TRBJ1-1 TRBV2 CASTNRDNSIKAFF TGTGCCAGCACCAACCGGGACAATTCGATTAAAGCTTTCTTT
- TRBD2 TRBJ2-1 TRBV9 CASSPRTSGYNEQFF TGTGCCAGCAGCCCCAGGACTAGCGGGTACAATGAGCAGTTCTTC
- - TRBJ1-1 TRBV5-4 CASTAAGGYTEAFF TGTGCCAGCACCGCTGCTGGGGGGTACACTGAAGCTTTCTTT
- TRBD2 TRBJ2-1 TRBV19 CASSEGLAVEQFF TGTGCCAGTAGCGAAGGACTAGCAGTTGAGCAGTTCTTC
- - TRBJ2-3 TRBV6-2/TRBV6-3 CASSLGVRGGTDTQYF TGTGCCAGCAGCCTAGGGGTGCGGGGAGGCACAGATACGCAGTATTTT
- - TRBJ1-1 TRBV19 CASSIDQVRAFF TGTGCCAGTAGTATAGATCAAGTGAGAGCTTTCTTT
- - TRBJ2-7 TRBV10-3 CAISESTRNEQYF TGTGCCATCAGTGAGTCGACAAGGAACGAGCAGTACTTC
- TRBD1 TRBJ2-7 TRBV13 CASSLAPGTGGNEQYF TGTGCCAGCAGCTTAGCCCCCGGGACAGGGGGCAACGAGCAGTACTTC
- TRBD1 TRBJ1-2 TRBV9 CASSAQRTGAHYGYTF TGTGCCAGCAGCGCCCAACGGACAGGGGCCCATTATGGCTACACCTTC
- TRBD1 TRBJ1-2 TRBV6-1 CASSEGTGGYGYTF TGTGCCAGCAGTGAAGGGACAGGGGGCTATGGCTACACCTTC
- - TRBJ2-3 TRBV5-6 CASSLGGTGEQYF TGTGCCAGCAGCTTGGGGGGAACGGGAGAGCAGTATTTT
once - TRBJ2-7 TRBV13 CASSLGGDAYEQYF TGTGCCAGCAGCTTAGGCGGAGACGCCTACGAGCAGTACTTC
- - TRBJ1-1 TRBV5-1 CASSLVFVDEEAFF TGCGCCAGCAGCTTGGTGTTCGTCGATGAGGAAGCTTTCTTT
- TRBD2 TRBJ2-1 TRBV5-1 CASSLRLAGGNEQFF TGCGCCAGCAGCTTGAGACTAGCGGGAGGGAATGAGCAGTTCTTC
- TRBD1 TRBJ1-2 TRBV18 CASSPSRDGQGLRGYTF TGTGCCAGCTCACCCTCGAGAGATGGACAGGGTCTACGAGGCTACACCTTC
- - TRBJ1-2 TRBV7-8 CASSLGKTGFYGYTF TGTGCCAGCAGCCTTGGGAAAACAGGCTTCTATGGCTACACCTTC
- - TRBJ2-7 TRBV6-2/TRBV6-3 CASSYNRHLCEQYF TGTGCCAGCAGTTACAACAGGCATTTGTGCGAGCAGTACTTC
- TRBD1 TRBJ1-3 TRBV4-3 CASSQVDRGGNTIYF TGCGCCAGCAGCCAAGTGGACAGGGGAGGAAACACCATATATTTT
- TRBD1 TRBJ2-5 TRBV12-5 CASGLEGAETQYF TGTGCTAGTGGTTTGGAGGGGGCGGAGACCCAGTACTTC
- - TRBJ1-2 TRBV27 CASSKQTLGAEDGYTF TGTGCCAGCAGCAAACAAACTCTTGGAGCTGAGGATGGCTACACCTTC
few - TRBJ1-1 TRBV11-3 CASSLVGPSEAFF TGTGCCAGCAGCTTAGTAGGTCCCTCGGAGGCTTTCTTT
- TRBD2 TRBJ2-3 TRBV7-6 CASSYTGGSTDTQYF TGTGCCAGCAGCTATACGGGGGGTAGCACAGATACGCAGTATTTT
- - TRBJ2-5 TRBV14 CASSPLDGGLQETQYF TGTGCCAGCAGCCCCTTGGATGGAGGCCTTCAAGAGACCCAGTACTTC